One and the same sample provided the 27 T cell receptor beta chains below, sequenced in a study of radiotherapy plus CTLA-4 blockade in lung cancer. Measured with immunoSEQ multiplex PCR; TCRdb has only the in-frame clones, and not every one. The sample has more than 90,000 clones; 88% are singletons. Material: peripheral blood, obtained from a patient treated with radiotherapy plus ipilimumab. The receptors were gathered from a human donor with non-small cell lung cancer that progressed on radiotherapy plus ipilimumab.

This clone was picked up one time. The chain uses TRBV18 and TRBJ1-3; 8 nucleotides match TRBD1. With V trimmed by 2 bases and J by 0 bases, 3 bases remained unmatched. The CDR3 totals 16 residues. Germline V gives CDR1 KGHSH, CDR2 LQKENI. The chain's CDR3 is CASSPWDRSSGNTIYF. The CDR3, as DNA: TGTGCCAGCTCACCATGGGACAGGTCCTCTGGAAACACCATATATTTT.

This clone appeared a single time. The J gene is TRBJ1-1, the V gene TRBV4-1; D is undetermined. The germline gives CDR1 MGHRA, CDR2 YSYEKL. CDR3 length equals 13 residues. Trimming left V 6 bases short and J 9 bases short, with 17 bases between. The CDR3 DNA reads TGCGCCAGCAGACTCATAGGAACCACACAAGCTTTCTTT. Translation: CASRLIGTTQAFF.

The J gene is TRBJ2-7, the V gene TRBV19; 9 nucleotides line up with TRBD1. CDR3 size: 14 residues. The V and J ends lost 4 bases and 3 bases, in that order; junction bases with no gene match: 4. Germline lookup yields CDR1 LNHDA and CDR2 SQIVND (reference sequence). CDR3 in DNA: TGTGCCAGTAGTAATTCGGGACAGGGCTACGAGCAGTACTTC. Amino acids: CASSNSGQGYEQYF.

The chain employs TRBV7-2 and TRBJ2-1; D is unresolved. Looked up from germline, CDR1 is SGHTA and CDR2 is FQGNSA. The length of the CDR3 is 13 residues. With 5 bases removed from V and 6 bases from J, the gap between germline ends came to 11 bases. In nucleotides, the CDR3 is TGTGCCAGCAGCCCAAGGCCGGGCAATGAGCAGTTCTTC. It is translated as CASSPRPGNEQFF.

CDR3 sequence: CASSLGEQGTQYF. DNA for the CDR3: TGTGCCAGCAGCTTGGGGGAGCAGGGGACCCAGTACTTC. The V gene is TRBV5-6, the J gene TRBJ2-5, with D perhaps TRBD1 or TRBD2 (5 bases each). V was shortened by 0 bases and J by 7 bases, with 10 bases between the two germline ends. Germline CDR1 and CDR2: SGHDT and YYEEEE. The CDR3 runs 13 residues.

On this clone: A junction boundary mismatches the germline segment, possibly from a read error. The gene calls are TRBV7-7 and TRBJ2-5; 7 bases fit TRBD1. Germline V gene data show CDR1 as SSHAT and CDR2 as FNYEAQ (reference sequence). The CDR3 loop spans 15 amino acids. Here the CDR3 reads CASSPTGVTGETQYF. CDR3 nucleotide sequence: TGTGCTAGCAGCCCAACAGGGGTGACTGGAGAGACCCAGTACTTC.

The chain links TRBV28 to TRBJ2-7; D is ambiguous. The V gene lost 10 bases and the J gene lost 3 bases, with 7 bases spanning the gap. CDR1 is MDHEN, CDR2 SYDVKM, per germline. The CDR3 covers 10 residues. CDR3 residues: CATGVYEQYF. For the CDR3, the DNA is TGTGCCACTGGAGTCTACGAGCAGTACTTC.

This clone has a single count. V gene TRBV5-1 combines with J gene TRBJ2-3; TRBD2 aligns across 7 bases. Unmatched junction bases numbered 7, after V lost 8 bases and J lost 1 base. CDR3 length equals 14 residues. Germline lookup yields CDR1 SGHRS and CDR2 YFSETQ. CDR3 protein: CASFLAVRTDTQYF. Here the CDR3 DNA reads TGCGCCAGTTTTCTAGCGGTTCGCACAGATACGCAGTATTTT.

This clone was seen more than once but under ten times. This chain joins TRBV6-6 and TRBJ2-1; D not certain. Trimming left V 0 bases short and J 10 bases short, with 13 bases between. This CDR3 has 14 amino acids. CDR1 and CDR2 (germline): MNHNY, SVGAGI (reference sequence). This CDR3 reads CASSYSLKRHEQFF. In nucleotides, the CDR3 is TGTGCCAGCAGTTACTCGCTAAAACGGCACGAGCAGTTCTTC.

In this sample, this clone turned up a few times. V and J are TRBV7-9 and TRBJ1-2; no reliable D call. The CDR3 consists of 10 residues. Germline assignment: CDR1 SEHNR and CDR2 FQNEAQ (reference sequence). With 5 bases removed from V and 12 bases from J, the gap between germline ends came to 10 bases. CDR3 DNA sequence: TGTGCCAGCAGCAATAAGCCCCACACCTTC. The encoded protein is CASSNKPHTF.

This CDR3 reads CASSATIYNEQFF. The CDR3 DNA sequence: TGTGCCAGCAGTGCCACCATCTACAATGAGCAGTTCTTC. The J gene is TRBJ2-1, the V gene TRBV25-1, with D unresolved. V dropped 4 bases and J dropped 3 bases, with 7 bases sitting between them. Germline V gene data show CDR1 as MGHDK and CDR2 as SYGVNS. CDR3 length equals 13 residues.

This chain uses TRBV2 with TRBJ2-4; no firm D call. The CDR3 sequence is 13 residues long. V lost 7 bases, J lost 3 bases, and 10 bases lay in between. Per the germline V gene, CDR1 is SNHLY and CDR2 is FYNNEI. CDR3 protein: CASTETRKNIQYF. CDR3 nucleotide sequence: TGTGCCAGCACCGAGACACGCAAAAACATTCAGTACTTC.

The gene calls are TRBV5-4 and TRBJ2-5; TRBD2 matches 7 bases. This CDR3 comprises 14 residues. J lost 5 bases, V lost 0 bases, and 4 bases had no gene match. The germline V gene encodes CDR1 SGHNT and CDR2 YYREEE (reference sequence). DNA for the CDR3: TGTGCCAGCAGCTTGGGGCTAGCGGCGGAGACCCAGTACTTC. The encoded protein is CASSLGLAAETQYF.

The rearrangement joins TRBV20-1 to TRBJ1-2; no clear D gene. The germline V gene encodes CDR1 DFQATT and CDR2 SNEGSKA (reference sequence). Deletions cut 0 bases from V and 8 bases from J, with 7 bases between. This CDR3 is built from 11 residues. CDR3 coding DNA: TGCAGTGCTAGAGATCGGGCCGGCTACACCTTC. It encodes CSARDRAGYTF.

This sequence joins TRBV2 and TRBJ2-3, with unresolved D. The CDR3 consists of 15 residues. Trimming removed 4 bases from V and 0 bases from J, with 11 bases in between. CDR1 is SNHLY, CDR2 FYNNEI, per germline. The CDR3 nucleotides are TGTGCCAGCAGTGCCCCAGGACCTAGCACAGATACGCAGTATTTT. Its translation is CASSAPGPSTDTQYF. The full variable domain, its missing parts supplied by reference TRBV2 and TRBJ2-3, is EPEVTQTPSHQVTQMGQEVILRCVPISNHLYFYWYRQILGQKVEFLVSFYNNEISEKSEIFDDQFSVERPDGSNFTLKIRSTKLEDSAMYFCASSAPGPSTDTQYFGPGTRLTVL.

This clone was counted a single time. This chain uses TRBV7-8 with TRBJ2-7; 8 nucleotides agree with TRBD2. V dropped 2 bases and J dropped 7; count of bases not matched to a gene: 7. CDR1 SGHVS and CDR2 FQNEAQ come from the germline V gene. CDR3 length equals 14 residues. In nucleotides, the CDR3 is TGTGCCAGCAGCTTAAGCCCCGGGACTAGAGAGCAGTACTTC. This encodes CASSLSPGTREQYF.

This chain links TRBV2 with TRBJ1-3; D is perhaps TRBD1 (5 bases). The CDR3 contains 16 residues. The V gene's germline CDR1 is SNHLY and CDR2 FYNNEI. V was pared by 8 bases and J by 0 bases, with 17 bases between. CDR3 bases: TGTGCCAGCTTGTACGGGAACAGGAACTCTGGAAACACCATATATTTT. The encoded protein is CASLYGNRNSGNTIYF.

This sequence joins TRBV18 and TRBJ2-7; D remains ambiguous. The CDR3 is 15 amino acids. The V gene's germline CDR1 is KGHSH and CDR2 LQKENI. Trimming pared 1 base from V and 0 bases from J, leaving 10 bases between. The CDR3 reads CASSPLLSVSYEQYF. CDR3 nucleotides: TGTGCCAGCTCACCACTATTGAGTGTCTCCTACGAGCAGTACTTC.

The rearrangement uses TRBV10-2 and TRBJ2-1; D is undetermined. V lost 3 bases and J 8 bases, leaving 17 bases between the germline ends. The germline gives CDR1 WSHSY, CDR2 SAAADI. The CDR3 totals 15 residues. DNA of the CDR3: TGCGCCAGCAGTGATCCTGGGGTCGTGTGGGATGAGCAGTTCTTC. The encoded protein is CASSDPGVVWDEQFF.

The chain links TRBV7-9 to TRBJ1-1, with D perhaps matching TRBD1 (6 bases). The ends were cut back, 4 bases at V and 2 bases at J, with 8 bases in the middle. Germline V gene lookup returns CDR1 SEHNR and CDR2 FQNEAQ (reference sequence). This CDR3 region has 13 residues. The CDR3 spells CASSYRENTEAFF. CDR3 in DNA: TGTGCCAGCAGCTACAGGGAAAACACTGAAGCTTTCTTT.

The rearrangement joins TRBV19 to TRBJ1-5; D remains ambiguous. With 3 bases removed from V and 2 bases from J, the gap between germline ends came to 11 bases. CDR3 size: 15 residues. Germline V gene lookup returns CDR1 LNHDA and CDR2 SQIVND (reference sequence). CDR3 residues: CASSMGRAGNQPQHF. In nucleotides, the CDR3 is TGTGCCAGTAGTATGGGTCGGGCGGGCAATCAGCCCCAGCATTTT.

The chain couples TRBV2 to TRBJ2-7, with D possibly matching TRBD2 (6 bases). The CDR3 covers 15 residues. Trimming removed 7 bases at V and 4 bases at J, with 20 bases between. Germline loops: CDR1 SNHLY, CDR2 FYNNEI. CDR3 residues: CASTTSAGLEYEQYF. In nucleotides, the CDR3 is TGTGCCAGCACAACGTCCGCGGGGTTGGAGTACGAGCAGTACTTC.

The chain recombines TRBV6-5 with TRBJ2-2; TRBD2 aligns across 7 bases. Germline CDR1 is MNHEY and CDR2 is SVGAGI. The CDR3 sequence is 14 residues long. V trimming: 2 bases; J trimming: 7 bases; junction bases outside the gene matches: 4. CDR3 nucleotide sequence: TGTGCCAGCAGTTACACTGGGGGGGTCGGGGAGCTGTTTTTT. Residues: CASSYTGGVGELFF.

The chain links TRBV5-5 to TRBJ2-2; tentatively, D is TRBD1 (6 bases). The ends were cut back, 2 bases at V and 1 base at J, with 9 bases in the middle. Germline CDR1 reads SGHKS; CDR2 reads YYEKEE (reference sequence). This CDR3 is built from 15 residues. The CDR3 spells CASSFIGGNTGELFF. DNA of the CDR3: TGTGCCAGCAGCTTTATAGGGGGGAACACCGGGGAGCTGTTTTTT.

This clone was observed a single time. The J gene is TRBJ2-3, the V gene TRBV19; D is undetermined. Per germline, CDR1 LNHDA and CDR2 SQIVND (reference sequence). Trimming pared 5 bases from V and 2 bases from J, leaving 11 bases between. The CDR3 is 14 residues long. CDR3 residues: CASSVSGNTDTQYF. In DNA, the CDR3 is TGTGCCAGTAGTGTGTCCGGAAACACAGATACGCAGTATTTT. The whole variable domain, remainder taken from reference TRBV19 and TRBJ2-3, is DGGITQSPKYLFRKEGQNVTLSCEQNLNHDAMYWYRQDPGQGLRLIYYSQIVNDFQKGDIAEGYSVSREKKESFPLTVTSAQKNPTAFYLCASSVSGNTDTQYFGPGTRLTVL.

The V gene is TRBV11-2, the J gene TRBJ1-5; 7 bases line up with TRBD1. The CDR3 contains 17 residues. Germline V gene lookup returns CDR1 SGHAT and CDR2 FQNNGV. V shed 2 bases, J shed 5 bases, and the junction held 12 bases outside the gene matches. CDR3 nucleotides: TGTGCCAGCAGCTTATTCCCCCGAGGACAGGTGGATCAGCCCCAGCATTTT. Translation gives CASSLFPRGQVDQPQHF. Full variable domain (remainder filled in from reference TRBV11-2 and TRBJ1-5): EAGVAQSPRYKIIEKRQSVAFWCNPISGHATLYWYQQILGQGPKLLIQFQNNGVVDDSQLPKDRFSAERLKGVDSTLKIQPAKLEDSAVYLCASSLFPRGQVDQPQHFGDGTRLSIL.

J is TRBJ1-4 and V is TRBV6-1, with D hard to call. Germline V gene lookup returns CDR1 MNHNS and CDR2 SASEGT. This CDR3 contains 12 residues. V was pared by 1 base and J by 8 bases, with 5 bases between. CDR3: CASSEVWEKLFF. CDR3 DNA: TGTGCCAGCAGTGAAGTATGGGAAAAACTGTTTTTT.